This entry lists 6 T cell receptor beta chains sequenced from one sample in a study of blood T cell repertoires in COVID-19. Assay: immunoSEQ multiplex PCR; the TCRdb copy retains only in-frame clones and omits some. The table includes roughly 210,000 clones, about nine tenths detected once. Sequences were obtained from peripheral blood. Source of these receptors: a man between 65 and 79 years old with acute or convalescent COVID-19.

CDR3 sequence reads: CASSLGGLTEAFF. CDR3 DNA sequence: TGTGCCAGCAGCTTGGGAGGTCTCACTGAAGCTTTCTTT. V is TRBV5-4 and J is TRBJ1-1; D gene ambiguous. The V gene lost 0 bases and the J gene lost 4 bases, with 7 bases spanning the gap. The CDR3 runs to 13 residues. Germline CDR1 and CDR2: SGHNT and YYREEE (reference sequence).

This clone was detected only once. This rearrangement joins TRBV6-5 to TRBJ1-6, with 7 bases aligning to TRBD1. CDR1 is MNHEY, CDR2 SVGAGI, per germline. This CDR3 is 15 amino acids long. V was pared by 9 bases and J by 5 bases, with 10 bases of the junction left unmatched. The CDR3 spells CASQDRAPNNSPLHF. CDR3 sequence (DNA): TGTGCCAGTCAAGACAGGGCCCCGAATAATTCACCCCTCCACTTT.

For the CDR3, the DNA is TGTGCCAGCTCTCAGGGACAGGGGAACTCACCCCTCCACTTT. Translated: CASSQGQGNSPLHF. The chain couples TRBV18 to TRBJ1-6, with TRBD1 matching 10 bases. The CDR3 totals 14 residues. V gave up 6 bases and J gave up 10 bases; unmatched junction bases: 6. The germline V gene has CDR1 KGHSH and CDR2 LQKENI.

The chain recombines TRBV6-2 or TRBV6-3 with TRBJ2-2, with 8 bases matching TRBD1. CDR1 and CDR2 (germline): MNHEY, SVGEGT. V was pared by 2 bases and J by 6 bases, with 2 bases of the junction left unmatched. The CDR3 is 14 amino acids. As DNA, the CDR3 is TGTGCCAGCAGTTACCCCAGGGGGCCCGGGGAGCTGTTTTTT. This translates into CASSYPRGPGELFF.

The CDR3: CASSLDGGPSEKLFF. As DNA, the CDR3 is TGTGCCAGCAGCTTAGACGGGGGGCCGAGTGAAAAACTGTTTTTT. V usage is TRBV11-2 and J usage is TRBJ1-4, with a weak D call TRBD1 (6 bases). The CDR3 has 15 amino acids. The V gene lost 0 bases and the J gene lost 7 bases, with 12 bases spanning the gap. CDR1 is SGHAT, CDR2 FQNNGV, per germline.

The rearrangement joins TRBV11-2 to TRBJ1-2; maybe TRBD1 (5 bases). Trimming left V 5 bases short and J 7 bases short, with 14 bases between. This CDR3 has 13 residues. The germline CDR1 and CDR2 sequences are SGHAT and FQNNGV. CDR3 region: CASSLMVQGGYTF. The CDR3 DNA follows: TGTGCCAGCAGCCTAATGGTGCAGGGTGGCTACACCTTC.